The source of this T cell receptor (beta chain) is a study of T cell responses to AZD1222 COVID-19 vaccine. This CDR3 is built from 15 residues. Germline-derived CDR1 and CDR2 are SGHRS and YFSETQ. Trimming cost V 0 bases and J 4 bases, with 11 bases left between them. This clone has only a few counts. Generated by immunoSEQ multiplex PCR, the TCRdb table keeps only in-frame clones and is missing some. Of 45,000 to 60,000 clones listed, roughly 85% are singletons. This TCR came from an adult in good health. The source material was peripheral blood, sampled on day 0 of AZD1222 vaccination. The chain carries TRBV5-1 and TRBJ2-1, with a tentative D call TRBD1 (6 bases). This CDR3 reads CASSLAGDTYNEQFF. CDR3 bases: TGCGCCAGCAGCTTGGCCGGGGACACTTACAATGAGCAGTTCTTC.